This T cell receptor beta chain was sequenced for a study of chronic HIV infection and antiretroviral therapy (dated by TCRdb to between 2014 and 2016). Cut back by 1 base and 8 bases, the V and J ends lie 17 bases apart. The cysteine opens and the phenylalanine closes a CDR3 of 15 amino acids. The sequence is cut down to CDR3 DNA, 45 bases in frame from base 1. From a lookup of the germline V gene, CDR1 and CDR2 are SGHAT and FQNNGV. Libraries were constructed by 5' RACE. Sequencing used an Illumina MiSeq. TCRdb cleaned the public reads at Q25 with fastp, built clones with MiXCR and kept in-frame beta chains. One record per CDR3 amino acid sequence lists the most common genes and DNA. This sample lists roughly 48,000 distinct CDR3 sequences; about 18% were detected once. 2.5% to 3% of the sample is in the top ten clones. This clonotype was counted between two and nine times. Its antigen is currently not known. The record has no base qualities; no much larger clone is one base away.

The chain is assembled from TRBV11-2 and TRBJ1-2, with the D gene not confidently named. The source of this sequence is an adult who had HIV and had not received antiretroviral therapy, or was an uninfected healthy control (not recorded which). Sequenced: peripheral blood. Here the CDR3 is given as CASSLGFPESQGYTF. The DNA sequence is as follows: TGTGCCAGCAGCTTAGGATTCCCAGAGAGCCAGGGCTACACCTTC.